This TCR beta chain was documented in a study of CD8 T cells in ankylosing spondylitis. The study, taken as a whole, reports: Ankylosing spondylitis blood appeared to be characterized by a TCR beta motif of several highly homologous variants. Clones linked to disease, bearing a CD8+ phenotype, were relatively rare in peripheral blood. Several of the motif variants were reported before in synovial fluid and blood from reactive arthritis. Disease-associated clones were reportedly significantly overrepresented in matched ankylosing spondylitis synovial fluid.

Using its own MiXCR run on the 5' RACE reads, TCRdb lists one record per CDR3 protein. The sample lists some 130,000 distinct CDR3 sequences; over 7% were seen once. Germline V CDR1 and CDR2: MNHEY, SVGEGT. There are 13 residues in the CDR3. V was shortened by 2 bases and J by 7 bases, with 11 bases between the two germline ends. This clonotype was counted ten times or more. The antigen remains undetermined. Sequenced: blood, either unsorted or a sorted T cell fraction (not recorded which). V is TRBV6-2 or TRBV6-3 and J is TRBJ1-1; D might be TRBD1 (6 bases). This receptor was taken from a male donor with ankylosing spondylitis or in good health (not recorded which). CDR3 in amino acids: CASSYVEGDEAFF. The DNA of the CDR3 is TGTGCCAGCAGTTACGTTGAGGGGGATGAAGCTTTCTTT.